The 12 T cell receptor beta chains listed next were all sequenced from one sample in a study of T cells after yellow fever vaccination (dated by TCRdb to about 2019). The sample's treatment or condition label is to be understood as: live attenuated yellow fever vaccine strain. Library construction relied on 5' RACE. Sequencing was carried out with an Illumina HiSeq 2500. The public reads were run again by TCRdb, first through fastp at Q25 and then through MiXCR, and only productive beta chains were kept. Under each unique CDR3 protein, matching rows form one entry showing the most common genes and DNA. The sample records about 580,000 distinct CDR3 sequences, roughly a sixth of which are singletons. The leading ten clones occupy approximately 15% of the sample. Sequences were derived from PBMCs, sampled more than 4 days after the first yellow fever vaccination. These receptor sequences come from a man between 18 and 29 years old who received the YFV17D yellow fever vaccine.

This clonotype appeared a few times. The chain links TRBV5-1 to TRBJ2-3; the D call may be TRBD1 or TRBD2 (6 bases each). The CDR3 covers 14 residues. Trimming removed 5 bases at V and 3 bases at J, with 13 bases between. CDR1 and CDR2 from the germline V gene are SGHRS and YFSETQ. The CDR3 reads CASRRGEVTDTQYF. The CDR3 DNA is TGCGCCAGCAGGAGGGGGGAGGTGACAGATACGCAGTATTTT.

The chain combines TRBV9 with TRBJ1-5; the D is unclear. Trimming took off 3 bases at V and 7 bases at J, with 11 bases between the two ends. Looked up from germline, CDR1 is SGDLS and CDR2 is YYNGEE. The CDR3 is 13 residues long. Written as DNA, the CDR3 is TGTGCCAGCAGCGGGGGAGGGCTCCAGCCCCAGCATTTT. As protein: CASSGGGLQPQHF.

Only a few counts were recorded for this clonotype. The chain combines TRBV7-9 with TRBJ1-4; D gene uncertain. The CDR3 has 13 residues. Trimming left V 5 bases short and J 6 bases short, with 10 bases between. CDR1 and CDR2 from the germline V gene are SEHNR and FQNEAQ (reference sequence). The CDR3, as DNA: TGTGCCAGCAGCCTCCATGAATATGAAAAACTGTTTTTT. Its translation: CASSLHEYEKLFF.

As DNA, the CDR3 is TGTGCCACCAGTGATTACTCGTCCGGGGTGGACACCGGGGAGCTGTTTTTT. The encoded protein is CATSDYSSGVDTGELFF. V gene TRBV24-1 combines with J gene TRBJ2-2; the D gene is possibly TRBD2 (5 bases). The V end was cut by 2 bases, the J end by 3 bases, with 15 bases between. The CDR3 sequence is 17 residues long. Per germline, CDR1 KGHDR and CDR2 SFDVKD.

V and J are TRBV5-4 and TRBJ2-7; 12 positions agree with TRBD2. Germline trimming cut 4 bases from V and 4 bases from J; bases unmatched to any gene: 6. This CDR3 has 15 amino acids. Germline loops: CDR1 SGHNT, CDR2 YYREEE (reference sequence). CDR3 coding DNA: TGTGCCAGCAGCATAGGACTAGCGGGGTGGTACGAGCAGTACTTC. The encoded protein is CASSIGLAGWYEQYF. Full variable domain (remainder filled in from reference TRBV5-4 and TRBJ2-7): ETGVTQSPTHLIKTRGQQVTLRCSSQSGHNTVSWYQQALGQGPQFIFQYYREEENGRGNFPPRFSGLQFPNYSSELNVNALELDDSALYLCASSIGLAGWYEQYFGPGTRLTVT.

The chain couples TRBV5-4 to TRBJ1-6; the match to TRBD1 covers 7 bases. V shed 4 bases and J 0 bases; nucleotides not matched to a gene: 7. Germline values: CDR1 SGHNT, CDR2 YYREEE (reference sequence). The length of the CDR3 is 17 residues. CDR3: CASSVDRPSSYNSPLHF. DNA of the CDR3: TGTGCCAGCAGCGTGGACAGGCCGAGCTCCTATAATTCACCCCTCCACTTT.

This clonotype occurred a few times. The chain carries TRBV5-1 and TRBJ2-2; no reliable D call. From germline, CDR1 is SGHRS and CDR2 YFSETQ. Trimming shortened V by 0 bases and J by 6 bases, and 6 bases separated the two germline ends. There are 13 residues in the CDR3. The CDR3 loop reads CASSLAAPGELFF. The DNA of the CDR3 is TGCGCCAGCAGCTTGGCGGCGCCCGGGGAGCTGTTTTTT.

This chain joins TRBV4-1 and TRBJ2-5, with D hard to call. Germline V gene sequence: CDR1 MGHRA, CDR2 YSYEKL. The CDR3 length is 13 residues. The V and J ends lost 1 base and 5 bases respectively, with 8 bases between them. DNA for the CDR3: TGCGCCAGCAGCCAAGGGTCCTGGGAGACCCAGTACTTC. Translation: CASSQGSWETQYF.

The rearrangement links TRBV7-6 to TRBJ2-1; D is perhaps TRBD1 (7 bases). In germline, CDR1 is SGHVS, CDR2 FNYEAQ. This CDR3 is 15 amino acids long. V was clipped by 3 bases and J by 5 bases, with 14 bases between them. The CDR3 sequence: CASSFMTGRNNEQFF. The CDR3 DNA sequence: TGTGCCAGCAGCTTCATGACAGGGAGGAACAATGAGCAGTTCTTC.

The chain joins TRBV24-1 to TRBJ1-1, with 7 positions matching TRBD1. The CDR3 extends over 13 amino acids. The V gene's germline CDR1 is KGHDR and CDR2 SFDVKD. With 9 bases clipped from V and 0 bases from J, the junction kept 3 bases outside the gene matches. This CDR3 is CATRGQMNTEAFF. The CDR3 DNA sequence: TGTGCCACCCGGGGACAGATGAACACTGAAGCTTTCTTT.

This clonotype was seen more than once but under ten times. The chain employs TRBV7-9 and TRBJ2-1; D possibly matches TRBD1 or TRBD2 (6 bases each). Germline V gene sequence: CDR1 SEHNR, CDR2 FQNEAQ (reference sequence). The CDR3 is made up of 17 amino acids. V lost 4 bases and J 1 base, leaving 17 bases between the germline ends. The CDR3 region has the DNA TGTGCCAGCAGCTCAATGGGGGGCGGGGTGTCCTACAATGAGCAGTTCTTC. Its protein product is CASSSMGGGVSYNEQFF.

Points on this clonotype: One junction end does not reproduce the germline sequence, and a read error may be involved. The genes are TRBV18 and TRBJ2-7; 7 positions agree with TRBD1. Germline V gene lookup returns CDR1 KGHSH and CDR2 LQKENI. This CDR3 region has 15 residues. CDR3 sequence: CASSPPGTDFYEQYF. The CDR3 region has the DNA TGTGCCAGCTCGCCACCAGGGACAGACTTCTACGAGCAGTACTTC. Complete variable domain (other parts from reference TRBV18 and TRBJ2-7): NAGVMQNPRHLVRRRGQEARLRCSPMKGHSHVYWYRQLPEEGLKFMVYLQKENIIDESGMPKERFSAEFPKEGPSILRIQQVVRGDSAAYFCASSPPGTDFYEQYFGPGTRLTVT.